The T cell receptor beta chain described here comes from a study of shared clonotypes between healthy human individuals. Sequenced by immunoSEQ multiplex PCR; TCRdb stores in-frame clones only, minus some. The table lists 2.3 million or so clones, about 92% of them singletons. Germline V gives CDR1 MNHNY, CDR2 SVGAGI (reference sequence). Trimming at V came to 8 bases and at J to 4 bases, leaving 4 bases not matched to a gene. There are 13 residues in the CDR3. The specimen sequenced was naive CD4+ T cells from PBMCs. Subset defined: CD45RA+ positively selected. The source of this sequence is a man aged 18 to 30 in good health. Some clones in this sample may be carry-over from other donors' samples. This chain connects TRBV6-6 to TRBJ2-7; 11 nucleotides line up with TRBD1. This CDR3 reads CASAGTGGYEQYF. Here the CDR3 DNA reads TGTGCCAGCGCCGGGACAGGGGGGTACGAGCAGTACTTC.